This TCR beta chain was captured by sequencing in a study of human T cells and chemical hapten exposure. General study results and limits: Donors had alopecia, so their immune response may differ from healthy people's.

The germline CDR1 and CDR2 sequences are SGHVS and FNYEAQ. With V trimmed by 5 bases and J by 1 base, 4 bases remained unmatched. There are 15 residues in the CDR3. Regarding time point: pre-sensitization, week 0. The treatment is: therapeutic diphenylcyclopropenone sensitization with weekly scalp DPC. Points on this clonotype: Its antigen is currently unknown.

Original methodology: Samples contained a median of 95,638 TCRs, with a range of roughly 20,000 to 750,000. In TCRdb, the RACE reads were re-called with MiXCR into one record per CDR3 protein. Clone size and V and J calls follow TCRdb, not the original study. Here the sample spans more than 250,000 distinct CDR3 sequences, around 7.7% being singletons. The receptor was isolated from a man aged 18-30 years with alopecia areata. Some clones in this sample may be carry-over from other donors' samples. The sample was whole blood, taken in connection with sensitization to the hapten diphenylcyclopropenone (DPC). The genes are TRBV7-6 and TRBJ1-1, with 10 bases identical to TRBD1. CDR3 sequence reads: CASSPGTGANTEAFF. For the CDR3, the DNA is TGTGCCAGCAGCCCAGGGACAGGGGCGAACACTGAAGCTTTCTTT. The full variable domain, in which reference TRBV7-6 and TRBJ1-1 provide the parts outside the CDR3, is GAGVSQSPRYKVTKRGQDVALRCDPISGHVSLYWYRQALGQGPEFLTYFNYEAQQDKSGLPNDRFSAERPEGSISTLTIQRTEQRDSAMYRCASSPGTGANTEAFFGQGTRLTVV.